These 10 T cell receptor beta chains originate from one sample sequenced in a study of PD-1 blockade in classical Hodgkin lymphoma. Each patient experienced a relapse that followed autologous stem cell transplantation, and brentuximab vedotin exposure varied. The data were produced by immunoSEQ multiplex PCR, yet TCRdb's version contains in-frame clones alone and is incomplete. The sample has about 84,000 clones; around 90% are singletons. The source material was peripheral blood mononuclear cells (PBMCs), sampled at baseline. All receptors derive from a human donor with classical Hodgkin lymphoma.

The V call is TRBV2, the J call TRBJ2-7; possibly TRBD1 for D (6 bases). This CDR3 has 14 amino acids. The V and J ends lost 3 bases and 3 bases respectively, with 12 bases between them. Germline CDR1 and CDR2: SNHLY and FYNNEI. The CDR3 nucleotides read TGTGCCAGCAGTGACCGCGGACAGAGCTACGAGCAGTACTTC. It encodes CASSDRGQSYEQYF.

The chain has TRBV29-1 and TRBJ2-1; no clear D. Looked up from germline, CDR1 is SQVTM and CDR2 is ANQGSEA. CDR3 length equals 13 residues. Trimming took off 4 bases at V and 0 bases at J, with 7 bases between the two ends. CDR3 residues: CSVARSSYNEQFF. The CDR3, as DNA: TGCAGCGTTGCCCGATCCTCCTACAATGAGCAGTTCTTC.

This chain links TRBV4-2 with TRBJ2-3, with D tentatively TRBD2 (5 bases). The CDR3 sequence is 15 residues long. From germline, CDR1 is LGHNA and CDR2 YNFKEQ. Trimming stripped 1 base from V and 5 bases from J, with 13 bases between. Here the CDR3 reads CASSQGRTNVDTQYF. The CDR3, as DNA: TGTGCCAGCAGCCAAGGGAGGACCAATGTAGATACGCAGTATTTT.

This clone was detected only a few times. This chain links TRBV7-9 with TRBJ2-2; TRBD2 aligns across 9 bases. CDR1 is SEHNR, CDR2 FQNEAQ, per germline (reference sequence). The CDR3 is 16 residues long. V trimming: 5 bases; J trimming: 7 bases; junction bases outside the gene matches: 11. CDR3 DNA: TGTGCCAGCAGCACGACTAGCGGAGGGAAACGCGGGGAGCTGTTTTTT. As protein: CASSTTSGGKRGELFF.

The CDR3 spells CASSVGSGTEAFF. DNA of the CDR3: TGTGCCAGCAGTGTCGGTTCTGGCACTGAAGCTTTCTTT. This chain uses TRBV2 with TRBJ1-1, with D hard to call. The germline V gene encodes CDR1 SNHLY and CDR2 FYNNEI. The CDR3 consists of 13 residues. Trimming took off 4 bases at V and 4 bases at J, with 10 bases between the two ends.

The CDR3 spells CASSYLAEQYF. The CDR3 bases are TGTGCCAGCAGTTACCTCGCCGAGCAGTACTTC. This chain connects TRBV6-5 to TRBJ2-7, with unresolved D. CDR3 length: 11 residues. Trimming left V 2 bases short and J 6 bases short, with 5 bases between. The V gene's germline CDR1 is MNHEY and CDR2 SVGAGI.

This chain links TRBV9 with TRBJ2-1, with 7 bases lining up with TRBD2. The CDR3 loop spans 15 amino acids. The V segment lost 4 bases and the J segment 3 bases; nucleotides outside the gene matches: 7. Per the germline V gene, CDR1 is SGDLS and CDR2 is YYNGEE. This CDR3 is CASSQGSGRYNEQFF. As DNA, the CDR3 is TGTGCCAGCAGCCAGGGTAGCGGGCGCTACAATGAGCAGTTCTTC.

In its sample, this clone was seen once. This rearrangement joins TRBV7-9 to TRBJ1-4; D gene unclear. This CDR3 is 12 amino acids long. Trimming left V 2 bases short and J 7 bases short, with 5 bases between. Germline V gene lookup returns CDR1 SEHNR and CDR2 FQNEAQ (reference sequence). CDR3 amino acids: CASSLYGEKLFF. In nucleotides, the CDR3 is TGTGCCAGCAGCTTATATGGTGAAAAACTGTTTTTT. Looking up the rest from reference TRBV7-9 and TRBJ1-4 gives the full variable domain: DTGVSQNPRHKITKRGQNVTFRCDPISEHNRLYWYRQTLGQGPEFLTYFQNEAQLEKSRLLSDRFSAERPKGSFSTLEIQRTEQGDSAMYLCASSLYGEKLFFGSGTQLSVL.

CDR3 bases: TGTGCCAGTAGACCGTTGGCAGGGAGCTCCTACGAGCAGTACTTC. It yields the protein CASRPLAGSSYEQYF. V is TRBV19 and J is TRBJ2-7; D is perhaps TRBD1 or TRBD2 (5 bases each). CDR1 and CDR2 from the germline V gene are LNHDA and SQIVND (reference sequence). Deletions cut 6 bases from V and 0 bases from J, with 15 bases between. The CDR3 covers 15 residues.

This chain uses TRBV2 with TRBJ2-2, with 10 positions matching TRBD2. Unmatched junction bases numbered 6, after V lost 8 bases and J lost 3 bases. The CDR3 runs to 15 residues. CDR1 and CDR2 (germline): SNHLY, FYNNEI. DNA for the CDR3: TGTGCCAGCTGCCTAGCGGGAGTGGACACCGGGGAGCTGTTTTTT. This translates into CASCLAGVDTGELFF.